This record concerns one T cell receptor (beta chain) sequence. Per the germline V gene, CDR1 is SGHRS and CDR2 is YFSETQ. V lost 0 bases to trimming and J lost 1 base, with 11 bases between them. The CDR3 consists of 15 residues. The entry originates in a study of blood T cell repertoires in COVID-19. TCRdb keeps only in-frame clones here, not all; method: immunoSEQ multiplex PCR. In the table there are about 260,000 clones, roughly 84% of which are singletons. This sequence originates from a middle-aged woman who had recovered from COVID-19. V and J are TRBV5-1 and TRBJ2-7, with D perhaps TRBD1 (6 bases). Sequences were obtained from peripheral blood. CDR3 in DNA: TGCGCCAGCAGCTTGGTTAGCAGGGGATCCTACGAGCAGTACTTC. Translating it yields CASSLVSRGSYEQYF.